These T cell receptor beta chains were read from a single sample in a study of tumour-infiltrating T cells in Burkitt lymphoma. TCRdb's copy holds only in-frame clones and misses some; the assay was immunoSEQ multiplex PCR. The data show some 14,000 clones, roughly 75% seen once. The sample taken for sequencing was tumor tissue. These receptors were taken from a human donor with diffuse large B-cell lymphoma. CDR3s include the opening cysteine and the closing phenylalanine or tryptophan. The order of the fields is J gene, V gene, clone size, D gene, CDR3 protein, CDR3 DNA. The D gene is left open where the match is weak. The size of a clone is reported for some rows only, either as once, few or many, or as a class for expanded clones.

>TRBJ1-1|TRBV6-5|-|-
CASSYSLEAANTEAFF
TGTGCCAGCAGTTACTCGCTGGAAGCTGCGAACACTGAAGCTTTCTTT
>TRBJ1-1|TRBV5-1|-|-
CASSENTGALNTEAFF
TGCGCCAGCAGCGAGAATACCGGGGCCTTGAACACTGAAGCTTTCTTT
>TRBJ2-7|TRBV27|few|-
CASSDLYEQYF
TGTGCCAGCAGTGACCTCTACGAGCAGTACTTC
>TRBJ1-5|TRBV29-1|once|-
CSVGGGDQPQHF
TGCAGCGTTGGCGGGGGCGATCAGCCCCAGCATTTT
>TRBJ1-2|TRBV20-1|few|-
CSGRTGYGYTF
TGCTCTGGGCGGACGGGCTATGGCTACACCTTC
>TRBJ2-3|TRBV10-2|few|TRBD2
CASSESEGGGTDTQYF
TGCGCCAGCAGTGAGTCGGAGGGAGGGGGCACAGATACGCAGTATTTT
>TRBJ1-1|TRBV5-6|-|-
CASSFGLGRIEAFF
TGTGCCAGCAGCTTTGGTTTAGGGAGGATTGAAGCTTTCTTT
>TRBJ1-1|TRBV27|-|-
CASRLTGVNTEAFF
TGTGCCAGCAGACTAACCGGGGTGAACACTGAAGCTTTCTTT
>TRBJ2-5|TRBV5-5|-|-
CASSLAGGGLGETQYF
TGTGCCAGCAGCTTGGCTGGGGGAGGATTGGGGGAGACCCAGTACTTC
>TRBJ1-1|TRBV10-2|-|-
CASSVGTEAFF
TGCGCCAGCAGTGTGGGTACTGAAGCTTTCTTT
>TRBJ2-1|TRBV9|-|-
CASSVAVTYNEQFF
TGTGCCAGCAGCGTAGCGGTGACCTACAATGAGCAGTTCTTC
>TRBJ1-2|TRBV6-4|-|TRBD1
CASRTGVGYGYTF
TGTGCCAGCAGGACAGGGGTCGGCTATGGCTACACCTTC
>TRBJ2-5|TRBV6-6|-|TRBD1
CASSYADRAETQYF
TGTGCCAGCAGTTACGCGGACAGGGCGGAGACCCAGTACTTC
>TRBJ1-1|TRBV27|once|-
CASSYLLGPPSLTEAFF
TGTGCCAGCAGTTATCTATTGGGGCCCCCCAGCCTAACTGAAGCTTTCTTT
>TRBJ2-3|TRBV9|-|TRBD2
CASSVEASGRAYTQYF
TGTGCCAGCAGCGTAGAGGCTAGCGGGAGGGCTTATACGCAGTATTTT
>TRBJ2-3|TRBV13|-|TRBD2
CASSGLVGGTDTQYF
TGTGCCAGCAGCGGACTAGTCGGGGGAACAGATACGCAGTATTTT
>TRBJ1-5|TRBV9|-|TRBD1
CASSVGDREGQPQHF
TGTGCCAGCAGCGTAGGGGACAGGGAGGGTCAGCCCCAGCATTTT
>TRBJ1-5|TRBV27|-|-
CASSPKDLQPQHF
TGTGCCAGCAGCCCAAAAGACCTGCAGCCCCAGCATTTT
>TRBJ1-3|TRBV9|-|-
CASSLGGAGNTIYF
TGTGCCAGCAGCCTGGGGGGGGCTGGAAACACCATATATTTT
>TRBJ2-1|TRBV21-1|-|-
CAGRECYNEQFF
TGTGCCGGTCGGGAGTGCTACAATGAGCAGTTCTTC
>TRBJ2-6|TRBV6-5|-|-
CASTRLQEANVLTF
TGTGCCAGCACCAGGCTCCAGGAGGCCAACGTCCTGACTTTC
>TRBJ1-2|TRBV25-1|-|-
CASSEGGYGYTF
TGTGCCAGCAGTGAGGGGGGCTATGGCTACACCTTC
>TRBJ2-1|TRBV5-1|-|TRBD1
CASSFGQGFYNEQFF
TGCGCCAGCAGCTTCGGACAGGGCTTCTACAATGAGCAGTTCTTC
>TRBJ1-2|TRBV15|-|-
CATSRVGGSYNGYTF
TGTGCCACCAGCAGAGTAGGCGGGAGTTATAATGGCTACACCTTC
>TRBJ1-2|TRBV27|-|TRBD1
CASSLGQGAYGYTF
TGTGCCAGCAGTTTAGGACAGGGGGCGTATGGCTACACCTTC
>TRBJ2-6|TRBV9|few|-
CASSPGHSSGANVLTF
TGTGCCAGCAGCCCCGGACACTCCTCTGGGGCCAACGTCCTGACTTTC
>TRBJ1-1|TRBV6-5|medium-sized|-
CASSPYGVGAFF
TGTGCCAGCAGTCCGTACGGCGTTGGAGCTTTCTTT
>TRBJ1-2|TRBV9|once|-
CASSVDPLNYGYTF
TGTGCCAGCAGCGTAGACCCGCTCAACTATGGCTACACCTTC
>TRBJ1-4|TRBV7-9|once|TRBD1
CASSLRRTGGGFEKLFF
TGTGCCAGCAGCTTGAGAAGAACAGGGGGCGGGTTTGAAAAACTGTTTTTT
>TRBJ2-1|TRBV5-4|-|TRBD2
CASSFRIAGIDEQFF
TGTGCCAGCAGCTTTAGGATAGCGGGTATCGATGAGCAGTTCTTC
>TRBJ1-1|TRBV30|medium-sized|-
CAWRATGFTEAFF
TGTGCCTGGAGGGCGACAGGTTTCACTGAAGCTTTCTTT
>TRBJ2-1|TRBV28|-|TRBD2
CASSQAGGLGNEQFF
TGTGCCAGCAGTCAAGCGGGAGGGCTAGGGAATGAGCAGTTCTTC
>TRBJ2-1|TRBV18|-|-
CASSPLSGSYNEQFF
TGTGCCAGCTCACCCCTTAGCGGCTCCTACAATGAGCAGTTCTTC
>TRBJ1-1|TRBV28|once|-
CASSLFSTARSLNTEAFF
TGTGCCAGCAGTTTATTCTCGACAGCCCGGTCCCTGAACACTGAAGCTTTCTTT
>TRBJ2-5|TRBV27|-|-
CASSLSVAAETQYF
TGTGCCAGCAGTTTATCAGTCGCAGCGGAGACCCAGTACTTC
>TRBJ2-5|TRBV28|-|-
CASSFGQTQYF
TGTGCCAGCAGTTTTGGTCAGACCCAGTACTTC
>TRBJ2-5|TRBV4-2|-|-
CASSQGEGRGQYF
TGTGCCAGCAGCCAAGGGGAAGGGCGAGGCCAGTACTTC
>TRBJ2-2|TRBV18|-|TRBD1
CASSPTGTGVTGELFF
TGTGCCAGCTCACCCACCGGGACAGGAGTCACCGGGGAGCTGTTTTTT
>TRBJ2-7|TRBV9|-|-
CASSPRSSYEQYF
TGTGCCAGCAGCCCTAGGAGCTCCTACGAGCAGTACTTC
>TRBJ2-1|TRBV6-5|-|-
CASSYSGGLGYNEQFF
TGTGCCAGCAGTTACTCCGGCGGGTTGGGATACAATGAGCAGTTCTTC
>TRBJ2-5|TRBV7-2|-|TRBD1
CASSWDRVETQYF
TGTGCCAGCAGTTGGGACAGGGTTGAGACCCAGTACTTC
>TRBJ2-3|TRBV7-2|-|-
CASSLLRGTDTQYF
TGTGCCAGCAGCTTACTTCGGGGCACAGATACGCAGTATTTT
>TRBJ2-3|TRBV10-1|-|-
CASSNTLPRRRDTDTQYF
TGCGCCAGCAGTAACACCCTTCCCCGACGACGGGACACAGATACGCAGTATTTT
>TRBJ2-7|TRBV29-1|-|TRBD2
CSVVAGGPSNEQYF
TGCAGCGTTGTAGCGGGAGGGCCCTCAAACGAGCAGTACTTC
>TRBJ2-7|TRBV19|medium-sized|-
CASSWDGHYEQYF
TGTGCCAGTAGCTGGGACGGCCACTACGAGCAGTACTTC
>TRBJ2-3|TRBV28|-|-
CASLRQLLSGTDTQYF
TGTGCCAGTCTTCGACAGCTACTTAGCGGCACAGATACGCAGTATTTT
>TRBJ2-3|TRBV7-2|-|TRBD1
CASSLPGQGADTQYF
TGTGCCAGCAGCTTACCGGGACAGGGGGCGGATACGCAGTATTTT